Shown below are 30 T cell receptor beta chains from a single sample sequenced in a study of cytotoxic CD8 clonotypes in ibrutinib-treated CLL. The data were produced by immunoSEQ multiplex PCR, yet TCRdb's version contains in-frame clones alone and is incomplete. The table records some 150,000 clones, 80% of them present only once. Sequenced material: PBMCs, taken after 36 months of ibrutinib treatment. These receptors originate from a human donor with chronic lymphocytic leukemia.

The chain recombines TRBV29-1 with TRBJ2-7, with D tentatively TRBD2 (7 bases). V lost 3 bases, J lost 7 bases, and 19 bases lay in between. Germline CDR1 and CDR2: SQVTM and ANQGSEA. The CDR3 is made up of 14 amino acids. The DNA for the CDR3 is TGCAGCGTTGACTACGGGGGGCCCCTCCGGGAGCAGTACTTC. As protein: CSVDYGGPLREQYF.

This chain links TRBV7-8 with TRBJ1-2, with 12 bases lining up with TRBD1. The CDR3 runs 14 residues. Germline CDR1 is SGHVS and CDR2 is FQNEAQ. The V gene end was trimmed by 5 bases and the J gene end by 4 bases; junction bases not matched to a gene: 2. The CDR3 sequence: CASSPGQGAYGYTF. The CDR3 DNA is TGTGCCAGCAGCCCGGGACAGGGGGCCTATGGCTACACCTTC. The entire variable domain, with the rest obtained from reference TRBV7-8 and TRBJ1-2, is as follows: GAGVSQSPRYKVAKRGQDVALRCDPISGHVSLFWYQQALGQGPEFLTYFQNEAQLDKSGLPSDRFFAERPEGSVSTLKIQRTQQEDSAVYLCASSPGQGAYGYTFGSGTRLTVV.

The table lists this clone with a count of one. The chain uses TRBV6-6 and TRBJ2-3; D gene uncertain. Trimming took off 5 bases at V and 2 bases at J, with 5 bases between the two ends. CDR1 is MNHNY and CDR2 is SVGAGI in the germline V gene (reference sequence). The CDR3 is 12 amino acids. The CDR3 loop reads CASSTTTDTQYF. CDR3 sequence (DNA): TGTGCCAGCAGTACAACCACAGATACGCAGTATTTT.

This sequence joins TRBV11-2 and TRBJ2-3; 9 bases line up with TRBD2. The V gene's germline CDR1 is SGHAT and CDR2 FQNNGV. The CDR3 sequence is 19 residues long. Trimming removed 4 bases from V and 3 bases from J; junction bases left unmatched: 17. The DNA of the CDR3 is TGTGCCAGCAGCTCGCTTAGGTACCTAGCGGGGCGTATTACAGATACGCAGTATTTT. Protein product: CASSSLRYLAGRITDTQYF.

This clone is labeled as medium-sized. The chain joins TRBV19 to TRBJ1-5; D not certain. The germline V gene has CDR1 LNHDA and CDR2 SQIVND (reference sequence). Trimming pared 2 bases from V and 7 bases from J, leaving 12 bases between. The CDR3 consists of 14 residues. The CDR3 nucleotides are TGTGCCAGTAGTATAAGGGAGTCTAGGCAGCCCCAGCATTTT. Amino acids: CASSIRESRQPQHF.

This sequence joins TRBV7-3 and TRBJ2-5; D unclear. The CDR3 is 14 residues long. Trimming cost V 5 bases and J 5 bases, with 15 bases left between them. Germline values: CDR1 SGHTA, CDR2 FQGTGA. In nucleotides, the CDR3 is TGTGCCAGCAGCCCACCGGATGAGATGGAGACCCAGTACTTC. Its protein is CASSPPDEMETQYF. The variable domain in full, with the rest retrieved from reference TRBV7-3 and TRBJ2-5, is GAGVSQTPSNKVTEKGKYVELRCDPISGHTALYWYRQSLGQGPEFLIYFQGTGAADDSGLPNDRFFAVRPEGSVSTLKIQRTERGDSAVYLCASSPPDEMETQYFGPGTRLLVL.

The rearrangement links TRBV4-1 to TRBJ2-7; D is unresolved. The CDR3 extends over 15 amino acids. The germline CDR1 and CDR2 sequences are MGHRA and YSYEKL. Trimming took 1 base from V and 7 from J, leaving 17 bases between them. The CDR3 DNA sequence: TGCGCCAGCAGCCAAGTGGGATCCTCCTCTCGGGAGCAGTACTTC. This encodes CASSQVGSSSREQYF.

V is TRBV10-1 and J is TRBJ2-7, with D perhaps assigned TRBD1 or TRBD2 (5 bases each). Germline V gene sequence: CDR1 WNHNN, CDR2 SYGVQD (reference sequence). The CDR3 loop spans 13 amino acids. Trimming shortened V by 5 bases and J by 3 bases, and 11 bases separated the two germline ends. CDR3 region: CASSRGLGYEQYF. In DNA form, the CDR3 reads TGCGCCAGCAGTCGGGGCCTTGGCTACGAGCAGTACTTC.

The chain carries TRBV6-5 and TRBJ2-3; a weak D match, TRBD2 (5 bases). Germline V lookup: CDR1 MNHEY, CDR2 SVGAGI. Trimming shortened V by 8 bases and J by 2 bases, and 14 bases separated the two germline ends. The CDR3 spans 14 residues. CDR3 residues: CASGGLSHTDTQYF. The CDR3 DNA sequence: TGTGCCAGCGGAGGATTATCCCACACAGATACGCAGTATTTT.

This clone was observed a few times. For the CDR3, the DNA is TGCAGTGCCGGACAGGGTCAGGCTTTCTTT. As protein: CSAGQGQAFF. The rearrangement uses TRBV20-1 and TRBJ1-1; TRBD1 agrees at 8 bases. V was clipped by 6 bases and J by 11 bases; unmatched bases: 5. CDR3 length: 10 residues. Germline lookup yields CDR1 DFQATT and CDR2 SNEGSKA (reference sequence).

The V gene is TRBV11-2, the J gene TRBJ1-1; unclear D gene. The CDR3 contains 14 residues. The ends were cut back, 1 base at V and 1 base at J, with 7 bases in the middle. Germline V gives CDR1 SGHAT, CDR2 FQNNGV. The CDR3 spells CASSLVRANTEAFF. The CDR3 DNA sequence: TGTGCCAGCAGCTTAGTTCGGGCGAACACTGAAGCTTTCTTT.

This chain uses TRBV18 with TRBJ2-7; tentative D call: TRBD2 (5 bases). The CDR3 runs to 15 residues. The V gene's germline CDR1 is KGHSH and CDR2 LQKENI. V was pared by 6 bases and J by 3 bases, with 18 bases between. CDR3 coding DNA: TGTGCCAGCTCGCCCCAGTGGGAGTCCATCTACGAGCAGTACTTC. This gives the protein CASSPQWESIYEQYF.

V and J are TRBV21-1 and TRBJ2-1; the DNA was not compared with TRBD2, the D call given in the table. TRBV21-1 is deemed a pseudogene. The CDR3 consists of 18 residues. CDR3 protein: CASSKVAGGPFEDNEQFF. The CDR3 coding sequence is TGTGCCAGCAGCAAAGTCGCGGGAGGGCCTTTTGAGGACAATGAGCAGTTCTTC.

This chain connects TRBV30 to TRBJ2-7, with TRBD2 matching over 9 bases. The CDR3 contains 12 residues. The V gene end was trimmed by 4 bases and the J gene end by 7 bases; junction bases not matched to a gene: 5. Looked up from germline, CDR1 is GTSNPN and CDR2 is SVGIG (reference sequence). The CDR3 DNA sequence: TGTGCCTGGATAGCGGGAGTATCTGAGCAGTACTTC. Translation: CAWIAGVSEQYF.

This chain joins TRBV7-9 and TRBJ1-1; D ambiguous. Trimming left V 7 bases short and J 1 base short, with 22 bases between. Germline values: CDR1 SEHNR, CDR2 FQNEAQ (reference sequence). This CDR3 has 17 amino acids. The CDR3 DNA reads TGTGCCAGCATATCTAGCCCCATGGTCAGATCGAACACTGAAGCTTTCTTT. This encodes CASISSPMVRSNTEAFF.

The J gene is TRBJ2-1, the V gene TRBV30; either TRBD1 or TRBD2 may fit D (6 bases each). This CDR3 comprises 14 residues. CDR1 is GTSNPN, CDR2 SVGIG, per germline (reference sequence). Trimming left V 5 bases short and J 3 bases short, with 14 bases between. The CDR3 reads CAWDRGGLYNEQFF. As DNA, the CDR3 is TGTGCCTGGGACCGTGGGGGGCTCTACAATGAGCAGTTCTTC.

This CDR3 is CASSPPNLNTEAFF. Written as DNA, the CDR3 is TGTGCCAGCTCACCACCGAACCTGAACACTGAAGCTTTCTTT. The chain links TRBV18 to TRBJ1-1, with D unresolved. The CDR3 consists of 14 residues. CDR1 is KGHSH, CDR2 LQKENI, per germline. Between the trimmed V and J ends, which lost 0 bases and 0 bases, there was a span of 5 bases.

J is TRBJ2-1 and V is TRBV10-3; unclear D gene. The CDR3 contains 11 residues. Germline V gene data show CDR1 as ENHRY and CDR2 as SYGVKD. V lost 6 bases and J lost 6, with 6 bases in between. CDR3 nucleotide sequence: TGTGCCATCAGGAAGAGCAATGAGCAGTTCTTC. The encoded protein is CAIRKSNEQFF.

The rearrangement links TRBV7-7 to TRBJ1-1; no firm D call. The CDR3 has 15 residues. V was cut by 2 bases and J by 0 bases, with 10 bases left in between. Germline V gives CDR1 SSHAT, CDR2 FNYEAQ (reference sequence). CDR3 sequence: CASSLLADMNTEAFF. The CDR3 DNA reads TGTGCCAGCAGCTTATTGGCAGACATGAACACTGAAGCTTTCTTT.

The chain recombines TRBV19 with TRBJ2-7, with TRBD2 matching 9 bases. The CDR3 loop spans 15 amino acids. The germline CDR1 and CDR2 sequences are LNHDA and SQIVND (reference sequence). V lost 4 bases to trimming and J lost 2 bases; unmatched junction nucleotides: 6. CDR3 sequence reads: CASSTRASGAYEQYF. The CDR3 DNA follows: TGTGCCAGTAGTACACGGGCTAGCGGGGCCTACGAGCAGTACTTC.

CDR3: CASSLAEHGPYNQPQHF. Here the CDR3 DNA reads TGTGCCAGCAGCTTAGCTGAACACGGACCTTACAATCAGCCCCAGCATTTT. This chain connects TRBV7-9 to TRBJ1-5; unclear D gene. The germline V gene has CDR1 SEHNR and CDR2 FQNEAQ (reference sequence). This CDR3 is built from 17 residues. Trimming left V 0 bases short and J 3 bases short, with 15 bases between.

V is TRBV7-3 and J is TRBJ2-7; D uncertain. Germline V gene sequence: CDR1 SGHTA, CDR2 FQGTGA. CDR3 length: 15 residues. Trimming removed 5 bases at V and 5 bases at J, with 19 bases between. CDR3 coding DNA: TGTGCCAGCAGCGCGGACGCCCCAGAGACGGACGAGCAGTACTTC. Amino acids: CASSADAPETDEQYF. The full variable domain, its missing parts supplied by reference TRBV7-3 and TRBJ2-7, is GAGVSQTPSNKVTEKGKYVELRCDPISGHTALYWYRQSLGQGPEFLIYFQGTGAADDSGLPNDRFFAVRPEGSVSTLKIQRTERGDSAVYLCASSADAPETDEQYFGPGTRLTVT.

The chain carries TRBV19 and TRBJ2-1, with 10 bases lining up with TRBD1. V lost 9 bases to trimming and J lost 0 bases; unmatched junction nucleotides: 11. CDR3 length equals 17 residues. CDR1 is LNHDA, CDR2 SQIVND, per germline (reference sequence). This chain's CDR3 is CASRQGAPYSSYNEQFF. In DNA form, the CDR3 reads TGTGCCAGCAGACAGGGGGCCCCATATAGCTCCTACAATGAGCAGTTCTTC.

The J gene is TRBJ2-7, the V gene TRBV2, with 8 bases fitting TRBD1. V gave up 7 bases and J gave up 7 bases; unmatched junction bases: 9. The CDR3 consists of 13 residues. CDR1 SNHLY and CDR2 FYNNEI come from the germline V gene. In DNA form, the CDR3 reads TGTGCCAGCATTTCTGGACAGGGAGCGGAGCAGTACTTC. As protein: CASISGQGAEQYF.

This clone was counted between two and nine times. The chain has TRBV14 and TRBJ1-2; D remains ambiguous. The germline CDR1 and CDR2 sequences are SGHDN and FVKESK. This CDR3 has 13 residues. V shed 0 bases and J shed 4 bases, with 6 bases lying between them. CDR3 in DNA: TGTGCCAGCAGCCAAGATCTCAGCTATGGCTACACCTTC. This sequence encodes CASSQDLSYGYTF.

This chain connects TRBV27 to TRBJ1-1, with unresolved D. Germline V gene lookup returns CDR1 MNHEY and CDR2 SMNVEV (reference sequence). V lost 3 bases, J lost 1 base, and 6 bases lay in between. The CDR3 covers 13 residues. CDR3 nucleotides: TGTGCCAGCAGTTTTATCTGGAACACTGAAGCTTTCTTT. Translating it yields CASSFIWNTEAFF.

The chain carries TRBV9 and TRBJ2-2, with 8 bases matching TRBD2. Germline V gene sequence: CDR1 SGDLS, CDR2 YYNGEE. Germline trimming cut 0 bases from V and 4 bases from J; bases unmatched to any gene: 8. The CDR3 contains 17 residues. DNA of the CDR3: TGTGCCAGCAGCGTAGGAGTCTCGACTAGCGCCACCGGGGAGCTGTTTTTT. Its protein is CASSVGVSTSATGELFF. Together with reference TRBV9 and TRBJ2-2, the CDR3 gives the full variable domain: DSGVTQTPKHLITATGQRVTLRCSPRSGDLSVYWYQQSLDQGLQFLIQYYNGEERAKGNILERFSAQQFPDLHSELNLSSLELGDSALYFCASSVGVSTSATGELFFGEGSRLTVL.

The chain recombines TRBV6-1 with TRBJ1-2, with 7 bases that match TRBD1. Germline CDR1 reads MNHNS; CDR2 reads SASEGT. The junction had 8 bases not matched to a gene; V was cut back by 0 bases and J by 4 bases. This CDR3 region has 16 residues. The CDR3 sequence is CASSEAEGAYGYGYTF. In DNA form, the CDR3 reads TGTGCCAGCAGTGAAGCCGAGGGGGCTTACGGCTATGGCTACACCTTC.

The V gene is TRBV9, the J gene TRBJ2-7; TRBD1 agrees at 7 bases. V dropped 4 bases and J dropped 2; count of bases not matched to a gene: 6. The germline gives CDR1 SGDLS, CDR2 YYNGEE. The CDR3 length is 14 residues. The chain's CDR3 is CASSRDSATYEQYF. CDR3 nucleotide sequence: TGTGCCAGCAGCCGGGACAGCGCGACCTACGAGCAGTACTTC.

The rearrangement links TRBV21-1 to TRBJ2-1; the table calls TRBD2, which could not be checked here. TRBV21-1 is a pseudogene locus. The CDR3 runs to 18 residues. CDR3 coding DNA: TGTGCCAGCAGCAAAGTTAAGACTAGCGGGGGGACCTACAATGAGCAGTTCTTC. Its translation: CASSKVKTSGGTYNEQFF.